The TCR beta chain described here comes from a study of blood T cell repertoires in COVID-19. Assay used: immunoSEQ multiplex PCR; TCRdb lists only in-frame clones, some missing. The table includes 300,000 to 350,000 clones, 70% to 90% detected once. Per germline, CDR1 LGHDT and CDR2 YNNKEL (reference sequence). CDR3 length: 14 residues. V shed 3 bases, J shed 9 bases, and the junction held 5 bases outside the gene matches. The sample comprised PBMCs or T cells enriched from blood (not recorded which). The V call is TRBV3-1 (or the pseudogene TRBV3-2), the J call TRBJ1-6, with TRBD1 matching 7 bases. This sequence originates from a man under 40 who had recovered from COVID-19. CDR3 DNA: TGTGCCAGCAGCCAGACAGGGTCCAGTTCACCCCTCCACTTT. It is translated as CASSQTGSSSPLHF.